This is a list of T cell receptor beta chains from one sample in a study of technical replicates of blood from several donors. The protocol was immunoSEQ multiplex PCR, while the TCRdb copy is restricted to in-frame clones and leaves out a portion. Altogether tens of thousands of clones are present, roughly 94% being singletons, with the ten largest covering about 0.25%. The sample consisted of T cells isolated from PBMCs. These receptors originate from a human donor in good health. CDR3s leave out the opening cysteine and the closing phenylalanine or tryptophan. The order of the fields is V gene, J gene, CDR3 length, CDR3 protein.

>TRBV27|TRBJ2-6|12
ASRWGPGANVLT
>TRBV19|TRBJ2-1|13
ASRARDRVRDEQF
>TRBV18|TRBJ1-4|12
ASSPQKAGEKLF
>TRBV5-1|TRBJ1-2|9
ASSEQASYT
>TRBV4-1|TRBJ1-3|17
ASTPGTGGFIFSGNTIY
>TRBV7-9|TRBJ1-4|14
ASSLALTGGFEKLF
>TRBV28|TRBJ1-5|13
ASSLFSRGQGPQH
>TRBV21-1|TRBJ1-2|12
ASSKRAGNYGYT
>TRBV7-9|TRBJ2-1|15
ASSLPPGLAHLHEQF
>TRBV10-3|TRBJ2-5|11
AIRPGGGETQY
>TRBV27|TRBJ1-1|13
ASSHLPGENTEAF
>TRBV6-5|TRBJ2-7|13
ASRIAGGRMYEQY
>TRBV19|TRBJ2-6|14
ASSTTGTSGANVLT
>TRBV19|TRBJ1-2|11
ASRGTGIYGYT
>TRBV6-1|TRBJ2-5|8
ASTGETQY
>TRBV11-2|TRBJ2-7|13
ASSPKDSLTYEQY
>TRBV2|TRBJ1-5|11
ASSDRANQPQH
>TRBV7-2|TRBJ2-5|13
ASSSQTTRFETQY
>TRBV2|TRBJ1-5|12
ASNFRGGNQPQH
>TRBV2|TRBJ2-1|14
ASSEGTRLYYNEQF
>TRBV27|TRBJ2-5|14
ASSKLPGQGRETQY
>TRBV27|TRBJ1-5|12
ASALQGIYQPQH
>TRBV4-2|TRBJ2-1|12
ASRLAGGRNEQF
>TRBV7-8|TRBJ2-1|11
ATNRGSYNEQF
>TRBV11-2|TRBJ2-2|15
ASSSRGGTGGTGELF
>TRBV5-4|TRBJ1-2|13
ATKEQGQGPHGYT
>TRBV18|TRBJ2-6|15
ASSPFDRGYGANVLT
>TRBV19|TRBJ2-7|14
ASSIVLGLGSYEQY
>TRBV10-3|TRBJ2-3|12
AINREGYTDTQY
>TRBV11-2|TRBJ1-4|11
ASSLDQREKLF
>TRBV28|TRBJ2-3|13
ASSLWTGEQDTQY
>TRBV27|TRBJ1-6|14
ASTRDRDLHNSPLH
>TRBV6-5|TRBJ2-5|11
ASSASKAETQY
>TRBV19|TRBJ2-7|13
ASSPRGRSSYEQY
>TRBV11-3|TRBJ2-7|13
ASSLRPGIPYEQY
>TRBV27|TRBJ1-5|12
ASSSRQGNQPQH
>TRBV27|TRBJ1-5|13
ASSLFHSLNQPQH
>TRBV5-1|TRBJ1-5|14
ASSLGPIGGGQPQH
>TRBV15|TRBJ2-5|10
ATSRDSETQY
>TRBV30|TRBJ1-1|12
AWSIQGFGAEAF
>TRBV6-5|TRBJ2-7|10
ASTSRGYEQY
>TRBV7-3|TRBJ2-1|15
ASSGLMRQGSYNEQF
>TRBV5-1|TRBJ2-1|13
ASSLGLAGDERQF